This T cell receptor beta chain is drawn from a study of Tregs in tolerant kidney transplant recipients. Study background: Recipients received nonmyeloablative bone marrow transplants from related graft donors, with transient mixed chimerism. Broader study findings: Biological reproducibility was not directly addressed in this study.

Thawed PBMCs were FACS-sorted into unstimulated CD4+CD25+CD127- regulatory T cells, CD4+CD25- non-regulatory cells, CD4 and CD8 cells. Only a few counts were recorded for this clone. Its antigen is not identified. TCRdb's copy holds only in-frame clones and misses some; the assay was immunoSEQ multiplex PCR. The table shows about 72,000 clones, with roughly 89% occurring only once. The CDR3 extends over 17 amino acids. The germline V gene has CDR1 LGHNA and CDR2 YSLEER. The V and J ends lost 0 bases and 2 bases respectively, with 15 bases between them. This TCR derives from a human donor who received a combined kidney and bone marrow transplant. V gene TRBV4-3 combines with J gene TRBJ2-3; D uncertain. Sequenced material: CD8+ T cells from blood, taken before the transplant. The CDR3 loop is CASSQEAQLIITDTQYF. The DNA of the CDR3 is TGCGCCAGCAGCCAAGAAGCACAGCTTATTATCACAGATACGCAGTATTTT.